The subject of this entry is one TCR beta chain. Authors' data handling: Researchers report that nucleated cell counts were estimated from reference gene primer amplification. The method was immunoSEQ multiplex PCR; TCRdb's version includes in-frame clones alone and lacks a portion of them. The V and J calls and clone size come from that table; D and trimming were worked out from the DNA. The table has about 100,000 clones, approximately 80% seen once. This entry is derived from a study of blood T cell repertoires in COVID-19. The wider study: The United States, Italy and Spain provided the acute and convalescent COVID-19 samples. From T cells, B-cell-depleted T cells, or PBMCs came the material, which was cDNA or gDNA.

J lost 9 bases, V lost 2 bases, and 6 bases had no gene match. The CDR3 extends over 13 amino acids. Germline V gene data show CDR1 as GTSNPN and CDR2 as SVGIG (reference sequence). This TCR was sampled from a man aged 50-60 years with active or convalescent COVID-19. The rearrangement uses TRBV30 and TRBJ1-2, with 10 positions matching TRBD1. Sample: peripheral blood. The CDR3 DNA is TGTGCCTGGAGTCGACAGGGGGCGCGAAGCTACACCTTC. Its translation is CAWSRQGARSYTF.